The 5 T cell receptor beta chains reported below all come from one sample, sequenced in a study of shared T cell receptors in the human thymus. Profiling relied on immunoSEQ multiplex PCR, and the TCRdb table lists in-frame clones only, not all of them. Among approximately 580,000 clones, 78% were seen once, and the ten largest hold about 0.012%. A further study also used this sample, focusing on human thymus T cells.

Sequenced material: thymocytes. The receptors originated from a boy in the first two years of life with a congenital heart defect.

J is TRBJ2-1 and V is TRBV5-4; 9 bases agree with TRBD2. The germline V gene has CDR1 SGHNT and CDR2 YYREEE (reference sequence). The V gene end was trimmed by 5 bases and the J gene end by 7 bases; junction bases not matched to a gene: 25. The CDR3 runs 20 residues. CDR3 amino acids: CASRWARLAVIPSGDNEQFF. The CDR3, as DNA: TGTGCCAGCAGGTGGGCTAGACTAGCGGTAATTCCTTCCGGGGATAATGAGCAGTTCTTC. The full variable domain, with the rest looked up from reference TRBV5-4 and TRBJ2-1, is ETGVTQSPTHLIKTRGQQVTLRCSSQSGHNTVSWYQQALGQGPQFIFQYYREEENGRGNFPPRFSGLQFPNYSSELNVNALELDDSALYLCASRWARLAVIPSGDNEQFFGPGTRLTVL.

V and J are TRBV30 and TRBJ1-5; possibly TRBD1 for D (6 bases). This CDR3 contains 16 residues. Trimming took 2 bases from V and 4 from J, leaving 18 bases between them. Germline CDR1 and CDR2: GTSNPN and SVGIG (reference sequence). CDR3: CAWSIRDTGRNQPQHF. CDR3 DNA sequence: TGTGCCTGGAGTATCCGGGACACCGGAAGGAATCAGCCCCAGCATTTT. The whole variable domain, remainder taken from reference TRBV30 and TRBJ1-5, is SQTIHQWPATLVQPVGSPLSLECTVEGTSNPNLYWYRQAAGRGLQLLFYSVGIGQISSEVPQNLSASRPQDRQFILSSKKLLLSDSGFYLCAWSIRDTGRNQPQHFGDGTRLSIL.

This sequence joins TRBV2 and TRBJ1-1; D might be TRBD1 (5 bases). The CDR3 runs 15 residues. Germline V lookup: CDR1 SNHLY, CDR2 FYNNEI. V was clipped by 5 bases and J by 4 bases, with 17 bases between them. This CDR3 is CASSLTQGLGTEAFF. For the CDR3, the DNA is TGTGCCAGCAGTCTTACCCAGGGATTGGGCACTGAAGCTTTCTTT.

The genes are TRBV7-9 and TRBJ2-3, with D perhaps matching TRBD2 (5 bases). The CDR3 length is 16 residues. The V end lost 4 bases, the J end lost 2 bases, and 16 bases lay between the germline ends. From germline, CDR1 is SEHNR and CDR2 FQNEAQ (reference sequence). For the CDR3, the DNA is TGTGCCAGCAGCTCCCCAAGAGCGGAGCCCACAGATACGCAGTATTTT. Translating it yields CASSSPRAEPTDTQYF.

The V and J genes are TRBV25-1 and TRBJ1-5; 7 bases map to TRBD1. This CDR3 region has 15 residues. Germline trimming cut 7 bases from V and 0 bases from J; bases unmatched to any gene: 6. Germline lookup yields CDR1 MGHDK and CDR2 SYGVNS. The CDR3 sequence is CASTQQGPSNQPQHF. The CDR3 nucleotides read TGTGCCAGCACGCAACAGGGGCCTAGCAATCAGCCCCAGCATTTT.